Listed below are T cell receptor beta chains from one sample, sequenced in a study of cytomegalovirus exposure and HLA in healthy donors. The assay was immunoSEQ multiplex PCR, and TCRdb's table has in-frame clones only and misses some. This sample has about 160,000 clones, with just under 80% found just once. The sequencing sample was made of PBMCs. These receptors all come from a woman between 50 and 59 years old in good health and CMV-seronegative. Both conserved end residues are part of each CDR3. A D gene is named only where the DNA matches it firmly. Size is omitted from some rows. Given values are once, few, many or a class for expanded clones.

V gene: TRBV6-1; clone size: once; J gene: TRBJ2-7; D gene: .; CDR3 DNA: TGTGCCAGCAGTGAAGGACAGGAATCCTACGAGCAGTACTTC; CDR3 protein: CASSEGQESYEQYF
V gene: TRBV5-4; clone size: few; J gene: TRBJ2-2; D gene: .; CDR3 DNA: TGTGCCAGCAGGCCAACTAGCCAGAACACCGGGGAGCTGTTTTTT; CDR3 protein: CASRPTSQNTGELFF
V gene: TRBV30; clone size: .; J gene: TRBJ2-3; D gene: TRBD2; CDR3 DNA: TGTGCCTGGAGTGTACTAGGACTAGCGGCCCTCACAGATACGCAGTATTTT; CDR3 protein: CAWSVLGLAALTDTQYF
V gene: TRBV28; clone size: .; J gene: TRBJ2-7; D gene: .; CDR3 DNA: TGTGCCAGCAGTCTCCCAGGCTACGAGCAGTACTTC; CDR3 protein: CASSLPGYEQYF
V gene: TRBV25-1; clone size: .; J gene: TRBJ1-4; D gene: .; CDR3 DNA: TGTGCCAGCAGTGATCCGACCTGGGGAGTTTGGGAAAAACTGTTTTTT; CDR3 protein: CASSDPTWGVWEKLFF
V gene: TRBV13; clone size: .; J gene: TRBJ2-3; D gene: .; CDR3 DNA: TGTGCCAGCAGCCTTCCTTCCGGGAGTAGCACAGATACGCAGTATTTT; CDR3 protein: CASSLPSGSSTDTQYF
V gene: TRBV27; clone size: .; J gene: TRBJ1-5; D gene: .; CDR3 DNA: TGTGCCAGCAGTTTACAAGCTTATAGCAATCAGCCCCAGCATTTT; CDR3 protein: CASSLQAYSNQPQHF
V gene: TRBV27; clone size: few; J gene: TRBJ1-5; D gene: .; CDR3 DNA: TGTGCCAGCATCGCATCAGGGCAGGGGAATCAGCCCCAGCATTTT; CDR3 protein: CASIASGQGNQPQHF
V gene: TRBV10-1; clone size: .; J gene: TRBJ1-1; D gene: .; CDR3 DNA: TGCGCCAGCAGTGAGTCGTTGAGGTTGGACACTGAAGCTTTCTTT; CDR3 protein: CASSESLRLDTEAFF
V gene: TRBV19; clone size: .; J gene: TRBJ2-2; D gene: .; CDR3 DNA: TGTGCCAGTAGTATAGGCGGGACGTACAACACCGGGGAGCTGTTTTTT; CDR3 protein: CASSIGGTYNTGELFF
V gene: TRBV4-1; clone size: .; J gene: TRBJ1-3; D gene: TRBD1; CDR3 DNA: TGCGCCAGCAGCCAAGGGGGACAGGGCGGAAACACCATATATTTT; CDR3 protein: CASSQGGQGGNTIYF
V gene: TRBV5-1; clone size: .; J gene: TRBJ1-1; D gene: .; CDR3 DNA: TGCGCCAGCAGCTTGGATGGGGGCGCGGGGAACACTGAAGCTTTCTTT; CDR3 protein: CASSLDGGAGNTEAFF
V gene: TRBV1; clone size: .; J gene: TRBJ1-2; D gene: .; CDR3 DNA: TGCACCAGCAGCCAAGATAACCGACAGGGCTTCGGTGGCTACACCTTC; CDR3 protein: CTSSQDNRQGFGGYTF
V gene: TRBV11-1; clone size: .; J gene: TRBJ1-2; D gene: .; CDR3 DNA: TGTGCCAGCAGCCCATCAGGGGTGTCAACTGATGGCTACACCTTC; CDR3 protein: CASSPSGVSTDGYTF
V gene: TRBV28; clone size: .; J gene: TRBJ1-1; D gene: .; CDR3 DNA: TGTGCCAGCAGTCCCCCCCGGAACACTGAAGCTTTCTTT; CDR3 protein: CASSPPRNTEAFF
V gene: TRBV4-3; clone size: few; J gene: TRBJ1-2; D gene: TRBD1; CDR3 DNA: TGCGCCAGCAGCCAACTGGGACAGGGGTATGGCTACACCTTC; CDR3 protein: CASSQLGQGYGYTF
V gene: TRBV2; clone size: .; J gene: TRBJ2-3; D gene: TRBD2; CDR3 DNA: TGTGCCAGCAGTGATCTGACTAGCGGGGGGACAGATACGCAGTATTTT; CDR3 protein: CASSDLTSGGTDTQYF
V gene: TRBV6-5; clone size: few; J gene: TRBJ2-7; D gene: TRBD1; CDR3 DNA: TGTGCCAGCAGCCGCACGGACAGGGGGCAATACGAGCAGTACTTC; CDR3 protein: CASSRTDRGQYEQYF
V gene: TRBV30; clone size: once; J gene: TRBJ1-2; D gene: TRBD1; CDR3 DNA: TGTGCCTGGATGAGACAGGGTTTGGATGGCTACACCTTC; CDR3 protein: CAWMRQGLDGYTF
V gene: TRBV7-2; clone size: .; J gene: TRBJ1-2; D gene: .; CDR3 DNA: TGTGCCAGCAGCCCTAATGAGGGACATGACTATGGCTACACCTTC; CDR3 protein: CASSPNEGHDYGYTF
V gene: TRBV19; clone size: .; J gene: TRBJ1-3; D gene: .; CDR3 DNA: TGTGCCAGTAGTATGAGCCCAGGGTCTGGAAACACCATATATTTT; CDR3 protein: CASSMSPGSGNTIYF
V gene: TRBV4-3; clone size: .; J gene: TRBJ2-3; D gene: TRBD2; CDR3 DNA: TGCGCCAGCAGCCAACGTCCGGGGAGGGCAGATACGCAGTATTTT; CDR3 protein: CASSQRPGRADTQYF
V gene: TRBV28; clone size: .; J gene: TRBJ2-7; D gene: .; CDR3 DNA: TGTGCCAGCGTCCTCTCCGGCAGGGCCTACGAGCAGTACTTC; CDR3 protein: CASVLSGRAYEQYF
V gene: TRBV4-3; clone size: .; J gene: TRBJ2-4; D gene: TRBD2; CDR3 DNA: TGCGCCAGCAGCCAAGATTCTAGCGGGGGGACCAAAAACATTCAGTACTTC; CDR3 protein: CASSQDSSGGTKNIQYF
V gene: TRBV10-3; clone size: .; J gene: TRBJ1-1; D gene: .; CDR3 DNA: TGTGCCATCAGAACGGGGAAGGGTCAGACTTTCTTT; CDR3 protein: CAIRTGKGQTFF
V gene: TRBV7-6; clone size: few; J gene: TRBJ2-7; D gene: TRBD1; CDR3 DNA: TGTGCCAGCAGCTTCTCAAGGGGGCGATTCTACGAGCAGTACTTC; CDR3 protein: CASSFSRGRFYEQYF
V gene: TRBV28; clone size: .; J gene: TRBJ1-5; D gene: .; CDR3 DNA: TGTGCCAGCAGGCCCGCGGGGACGGGGAGGAATCAGCCCCAGCATTTT; CDR3 protein: CASRPAGTGRNQPQHF
V gene: TRBV15; clone size: .; J gene: TRBJ2-7; D gene: TRBD1; CDR3 DNA: TGTGCCACCAGCAGAGGTAGGACAGGGATTGTGTTCGAGCAGTACTTC; CDR3 protein: CATSRGRTGIVFEQYF
V gene: TRBV19; clone size: few; J gene: TRBJ1-3; D gene: TRBD1; CDR3 DNA: TGTGCCAGTAGTACCCACAGGGGGCTAGACACCATATATTTT; CDR3 protein: CASSTHRGLDTIYF
V gene: TRBV6-6; clone size: .; J gene: TRBJ1-5; D gene: .; CDR3 DNA: TGTGCCAGCACCCTACTAAATTGGGGCAATCAGCCCCAGCATTTT; CDR3 protein: CASTLLNWGNQPQHF
V gene: TRBV19; clone size: few; J gene: TRBJ2-1; D gene: TRBD2; CDR3 DNA: TGTGCCAGTAGTTCTCGGGCTAGCGGGGTTTATGAGCAGTTCTTC; CDR3 protein: CASSSRASGVYEQFF
V gene: TRBV9; clone size: .; J gene: TRBJ2-5; D gene: TRBD1; CDR3 DNA: TGTGCCAGCAGCCCGAGGACAGGGGGGGAGACCCAGTACTTC; CDR3 protein: CASSPRTGGETQYF
V gene: TRBV7-9; clone size: few; J gene: TRBJ1-1; D gene: .; CDR3 DNA: TGTGCCAGCAGACTCGGGGAGGGGATGAACACTGAAGCTTTCTTT; CDR3 protein: CASRLGEGMNTEAFF
V gene: TRBV27; clone size: .; J gene: TRBJ2-1; D gene: TRBD2; CDR3 DNA: TGTGCCAGCAAGAGAACTAGCGGGAGAGTCTACAATGAGCAGTTCTTC; CDR3 protein: CASKRTSGRVYNEQFF
V gene: TRBV7-9; clone size: .; J gene: TRBJ2-1; D gene: TRBD2; CDR3 DNA: TGTGCCAGCAGCCCGAAGGGACTAGCGGACAATGAGCAGTTCTTC; CDR3 protein: CASSPKGLADNEQFF
V gene: TRBV5-4; clone size: .; J gene: TRBJ2-2; D gene: TRBD1; CDR3 DNA: TGTGCCAGCAGCCCGGGACAGCCCAACACCGGGGAGCTGTTTTTT; CDR3 protein: CASSPGQPNTGELFF
V gene: TRBV9; clone size: .; J gene: TRBJ2-3; D gene: .; CDR3 DNA: TGTGCCAGCAGCGCGGGCACAGATACGCAGTATTTT; CDR3 protein: CASSAGTDTQYF
V gene: TRBV6-6; clone size: .; J gene: TRBJ2-7; D gene: TRBD2; CDR3 DNA: TGTGCCACTAAGCGGGAGGGCGTTTACGAGCAGTACTTC; CDR3 protein: CATKREGVYEQYF
V gene: TRBV5-1; clone size: few; J gene: TRBJ1-1; D gene: .; CDR3 DNA: TGCGCCAGCAGCTTGGCCGCGGGGTTGCAGAACACTGAAGCTTTCTTT; CDR3 protein: CASSLAAGLQNTEAFF
V gene: TRBV6-1; clone size: .; J gene: TRBJ2-5; D gene: .; CDR3 DNA: TGTGCCAGCAGTGGTAGTGTACAGGGTCGAGAGACCCAGTACTTC; CDR3 protein: CASSGSVQGRETQYF
V gene: TRBV5-1; clone size: few; J gene: TRBJ2-3; D gene: TRBD1; CDR3 DNA: TGCGCCAGCAGCATAGGACAGGGAGCTTTTTCTAGCACAGATACGCAGTATTTT; CDR3 protein: CASSIGQGAFSSTDTQYF
V gene: TRBV9; clone size: .; J gene: TRBJ2-1; D gene: .; CDR3 DNA: TGTGCCAGCAGCGTAGGCGGGATAAGGGATGAGCAGTTCTTC; CDR3 protein: CASSVGGIRDEQFF
V gene: TRBV2; clone size: once; J gene: TRBJ2-1; D gene: TRBD1; CDR3 DNA: TGTGCCAGCACCGAAGGGGGGACAGGGCGGAATGAGCAGTTCTTC; CDR3 protein: CASTEGGTGRNEQFF
V gene: TRBV10-2; clone size: few; J gene: TRBJ2-6; D gene: .; CDR3 DNA: TGCGCCAGCCTTTCTGGGGCCAACGTCCTGACTTTC; CDR3 protein: CASLSGANVLTF
V gene: TRBV6-1; clone size: .; J gene: TRBJ2-1; D gene: .; CDR3 DNA: TGTGCCAGCAGTACAAGCTCCTACAATGAGCAGTTCTTC; CDR3 protein: CASSTSSYNEQFF
V gene: TRBV19; clone size: .; J gene: TRBJ1-2; D gene: .; CDR3 DNA: TGTGCCAGTTCCAAAGACATGCCCCTCGGCTACACCTTC; CDR3 protein: CASSKDMPLGYTF
V gene: TRBV11-2; clone size: .; J gene: TRBJ1-1; D gene: TRBD1; CDR3 DNA: TGTGCCAGCAGCTTAGTCCTACAGGGGGCAGACACTGAAGCTTTCTTT; CDR3 protein: CASSLVLQGADTEAFF
V gene: TRBV6-1; clone size: .; J gene: TRBJ2-7; D gene: TRBD1; CDR3 DNA: TGTGCCAGCAGCGGATTTCCGGGACAGGGCGGTTCGTTGTACTTC; CDR3 protein: CASSGFPGQGGSLYF
V gene: TRBV20-1; clone size: .; J gene: TRBJ1-2; D gene: .; CDR3 DNA: TGCAGTGGTTACAGGGACGGAGGCTACACCTTC; CDR3 protein: CSGYRDGGYTF
V gene: TRBV14; clone size: .; J gene: TRBJ1-2; D gene: .; CDR3 DNA: TGTGCCAGCAGCCACGACAGAAACTATGGCTACACCTTC; CDR3 protein: CASSHDRNYGYTF
V gene: TRBV12-5; clone size: .; J gene: TRBJ2-1; D gene: .; CDR3 DNA: TGTGCTAGTGGTTCTTTCCTTATAGCGTCAAACACCTACAATGAGCAGTTCTTC; CDR3 protein: CASGSFLIASNTYNEQFF
V gene: TRBV28; clone size: few; J gene: TRBJ2-7; D gene: TRBD2; CDR3 DNA: TGTGCCAGCAGTCAAACTAGCGGGAGTTTCGCCTACGAGCAGTACTTC; CDR3 protein: CASSQTSGSFAYEQYF
V gene: TRBV6-1; clone size: .; J gene: TRBJ2-2; D gene: TRBD2; CDR3 DNA: TGTGCCAGCAGTGGCGGACTAGCGGGAGGCAAACTTTCGAACACCGGGGAGCTGTTTTTT; CDR3 protein: CASSGGLAGGKLSNTGELFF
V gene: TRBV7-9; clone size: .; J gene: TRBJ2-5; D gene: .; CDR3 DNA: TGTGCCAGCAGCGCGACTGAGAGGGAGACCCAGTACTTC; CDR3 protein: CASSATERETQYF
V gene: TRBV19; clone size: .; J gene: TRBJ2-3; D gene: .; CDR3 DNA: TGTGCCAGTACTTTGACTACTACCACAGATACGCAGTATTTT; CDR3 protein: CASTLTTTTDTQYF